A single sample is the source of the 17 T cell receptor beta chains below, sequenced in a study of metastatic and nonmetastatic thyroid tumors. Not a single patient had been given any form of treatment at any point before undergoing thyroid surgery. TCRdb recomputed clones from the PCR reads via MiXCR. This sample has tens of thousands of clones, with over 20% found just once. The sample taken for sequencing was blood. These receptors all stem from a female donor with papillary thyroid cancer or a benign thyroid nodule (not recorded which). Some clones in this sample may be carry-over from other donors' samples.

This clone was recorded at least ten times. V and J are TRBV27 and TRBJ2-1; 7 bases line up with TRBD1. The CDR3 is 15 residues long. Per germline, CDR1 MNHEY and CDR2 SMNVEV (reference sequence). The trim removed 7 bases at V and 5 bases at J, leaving 11 bases unmatched. The CDR3 spells CASNLAGQDHNEQFF. The CDR3 bases are TGTGCCAGCAATTTGGCTGGACAGGACCACAATGAGCAGTTCTTC.

The chain uses TRBV20-1 and TRBJ2-1, with D perhaps TRBD2 (5 bases). V lost 2 bases, J lost 8 bases, and 10 bases lay in between. Per germline, CDR1 DFQATT and CDR2 SNEGSKA (reference sequence). The CDR3 has 12 amino acids. The CDR3 reads CSARPGYHEQFF. The CDR3 nucleotides are TGCAGTGCTAGACCGGGGTATCATGAGCAGTTCTTC.

The sample holds many counts of this clone. The chain combines TRBV7-8 with TRBJ1-3; D call uncertain. Germline V lookup: CDR1 SGHVS, CDR2 FQNEAQ. This CDR3 is built from 14 residues. V lost 4 bases to trimming and J lost 0 bases, with 7 bases between them. DNA of the CDR3: TGTGCCAGCAGCTCGGAGGGCTCTGGAAACACCATATATTTT. This encodes CASSSEGSGNTIYF.

The chain uses TRBV30 and TRBJ2-7, with D possibly matching TRBD1 (7 bases). Trimming took off 4 bases at V and 3 bases at J, with 13 bases between the two ends. From germline, CDR1 is GTSNPN and CDR2 SVGIG (reference sequence). This CDR3 region has 13 residues. For the CDR3, the DNA is TGTGCCTGGAATGGAGGGGGCAGCTACGAGCAGTACTTC. Translating gives CAWNGGGSYEQYF.

In the case of this clone: Germline is not matched at one junction end, which may reflect a read error. The chain is built from TRBV24-1 and TRBJ2-6, with TRBD1 identical over 8 bases. This CDR3 comprises 15 residues. Germline V gene sequence: CDR1 KGHDR, CDR2 SFDVKD. The CDR3: CATSDKLQDRVVLFF. The CDR3 nucleotides read TGTGCCACCAGTGACAAATTACAGGACAGGGTCGTCCTGTTCTTT.

Many counts were recorded for this clone. The chain joins TRBV12-3 or TRBV12-4 to TRBJ1-5, with D perhaps matching TRBD1 (6 bases). Trimming shortened V by 1 base and J by 6 bases, and 10 bases separated the two germline ends. The CDR3 is made up of 14 amino acids. The DNA for the CDR3 is TGTGCCAGCAGTTTAGGGGGGGGCTTTCAGCCCCAGCATTTT. This sequence encodes CASSLGGGFQPQHF.

The CDR3 DNA reads TGTGCCAGCAGCTTAGATCAGGGGAAGCAGTACTTC. Translating gives CASSLDQGKQYF. This chain links TRBV11-3 with TRBJ2-7; D might be TRBD1 (6 bases). CDR3 size: 12 residues. Germline-derived CDR1 and CDR2 are SGHNT and YENEEA. Trimming left V 0 bases short and J 8 bases short, with 8 bases between.

This chain connects TRBV20-1 to TRBJ1-6; D may be TRBD1 (5 bases). V was cut by 0 bases and J by 9 bases, with 21 bases left in between. Germline V gene lookup returns CDR1 DFQATT and CDR2 SNEGSKA (reference sequence). The CDR3 sequence is 17 residues long. The CDR3 sequence is CSARDRDSLIGGSPLHF. Written as DNA, the CDR3 is TGCAGTGCTAGAGATCGGGACTCTCTGATCGGGGGTTCACCCCTCCACTTT.

The V call is TRBV12-3 or TRBV12-4, the J call TRBJ1-1; 7 bases fit TRBD1. The CDR3 covers 14 residues. V lost 6 bases to trimming and J lost 4 bases; unmatched junction nucleotides: 8. The CDR3 DNA is TGTGCCAGCAGACCCGGGGCAGGGGGCACTGAAGCTTTCTTT. Translated: CASRPGAGGTEAFF.

The chain links TRBV7-9 to TRBJ2-7; a weak D match, TRBD2 (6 bases). V was shortened by 4 bases and J by 6 bases, with 13 bases between the two germline ends. The CDR3 consists of 13 residues. Germline V CDR1 and CDR2: SEHNR, FQNEAQ (reference sequence). The CDR3 is CASSSTGGSEQYF. DNA of the CDR3: TGTGCCAGCAGCTCGACCGGAGGGAGCGAGCAGTACTTC.

This clone was recorded at least ten times. The chain couples TRBV20-1 to TRBJ2-7, with D perhaps matching TRBD2 (5 bases). With 1 base removed from V and 2 bases from J, the gap between germline ends came to 12 bases. The CDR3 consists of 14 residues. Germline CDR1 reads DFQATT; CDR2 reads SNEGSKA (reference sequence). CDR3 sequence reads: CSARAFDYPYEQYF. The CDR3 DNA reads as TGCAGTGCTAGAGCGTTCGACTACCCCTACGAGCAGTACTTC.

The table lists this clone with a few counts. The chain joins TRBV28 to TRBJ1-2; 8 nucleotides line up with TRBD1. Trimming cost V 7 bases and J 10 bases; bases outside gene matches: 11. The CDR3 runs to 13 residues. Germline assignment: CDR1 MDHEN and CDR2 SYDVKM. CDR3 in DNA: TGTGCCAGCATCCAGCAGGGGGCGACGGTCTACACCTTC. Its translation: CASIQQGATVYTF.

The CDR3 sequence is CASICVITNQPQHF. The CDR3, as DNA: TGTGCCAGCATTTGTGTCATTACCAATCAGCCCCAGCATTTT. The chain recombines TRBV28 with TRBJ1-5; D not certain. This CDR3 spans 14 amino acids. V was cut by 7 bases and J by 3 bases, with 13 bases left in between. The germline gives CDR1 MDHEN, CDR2 SYDVKM.

Turning to this clone: A junction boundary mismatches the germline segment, possibly from a read error. The rearrangement links TRBV24-1 to TRBJ2-7; 9 bases agree with TRBD1. Germline V gives CDR1 KGHDR, CDR2 SFDVKD. This CDR3 is 14 amino acids long. The CDR3 loop reads CATRDPDRGREHYF. The CDR3, as DNA: TGTGCCACCAGGGACCCGGACAGGGGTCGCGAGCACTACTTC.

This clone has ten or more counts. V usage is TRBV6-6 and J usage is TRBJ2-4, with a tentative D call TRBD1 (5 bases). Germline CDR1 reads MNHNY; CDR2 reads SVGAGI (reference sequence). CDR3 length: 16 residues. The V gene lost 0 bases and the J gene lost 5 bases, with 14 bases spanning the gap. CDR3 nucleotides: TGTGCCAGCAGTTACTCTGGGGCCAAAGTCGAAAACATTCAGTACTTC. Translating it yields CASSYSGAKVENIQYF.

This chain connects TRBV28 to TRBJ2-7; D is undetermined. Germline CDR1 and CDR2: MDHEN and SYDVKM. The CDR3 extends over 12 amino acids. The V gene lost 7 bases and the J gene lost 7 bases, with 14 bases spanning the gap. The CDR3 DNA follows: TGTGCCAGCACAAACCCAAGAGGTGAGCAGTACTTC. Translated, it gives CASTNPRGEQYF.

As for this clone: One end of the junction varies from germline; a read error may be responsible. This rearrangement joins TRBV19 to TRBJ1-5; unclear D gene. This CDR3 comprises 13 residues. Germline loops: CDR1 LNHDA, CDR2 SQIVND (reference sequence). The CDR3 here is CVSNFGWGQPQHF. The CDR3 DNA is TGTGTCAGTAATTTTGGATGGGGTCAGCCCCAGCATTTT.